The 16 T cell receptor beta chains reported below all come from one sample, sequenced in a study of OX40 agonist ivuxolimab in advanced cancers. The data were produced by immunoSEQ multiplex PCR, yet TCRdb's version contains in-frame clones alone and is incomplete. The sample carries under 90,000 clones, 85% to 90% recorded once. The sample in question was CD4+ or CD8+ T cells sorted from blood, obtained in a trial of the OX40 agonist ivuxolimab. The receptors shown here come from an adult with an advanced solid tumor such as melanoma, head and neck, liver or kidney cancer.

This clone is a singleton in its sample. This sequence joins TRBV12-5 and TRBJ1-2, with TRBD1 matching 7 bases. This CDR3 is built from 15 residues. V was clipped by 0 bases and J by 8 bases; unmatched bases: 9. Germline assignment: CDR1 LGHNT and CDR2 FRNRAP. The chain's CDR3 is CASGLVPGTVPGYTF. In DNA form, the CDR3 reads TGTGCTAGTGGTTTGGTTCCCGGGACAGTGCCGGGCTACACCTTC.

CDR3 region: CASSPFRVQGYNEQFF. CDR3 bases: TGTGCCAGTAGCCCATTCAGGGTGCAGGGCTACAATGAGCAGTTCTTC. The chain is built from TRBV19 and TRBJ2-1, with a weak D call TRBD1 (5 bases). CDR1 is LNHDA, CDR2 SQIVND, per germline (reference sequence). V lost 6 bases to trimming and J lost 3 bases, with 18 bases between them. There are 16 residues in the CDR3.

The chain links TRBV4-1 to TRBJ1-2; D is ambiguous. Trimming took off 5 bases at V and 7 bases at J, with 17 bases between the two ends. The CDR3 covers 14 residues. Germline V lookup: CDR1 MGHRA, CDR2 YSYEKL. CDR3 DNA sequence: TGCGCCAGCAGCTCCGAGCGGGGATTGAGTGGCTACACCTTC. The encoded protein is CASSSERGLSGYTF.

The chain links TRBV30 to TRBJ2-7; 10 nucleotides line up with TRBD1. The V and J ends lost 5 bases and 3 bases, in that order; junction bases with no gene match: 10. CDR3 length: 15 amino acids. The V gene's germline CDR1 is GTSNPN and CDR2 SVGIG (reference sequence). Written as DNA, the CDR3 is TGTGCCTGGCTGACTTCCGGGACAGGGGTCTACGAGCAGTACTTC. This sequence encodes CAWLTSGTGVYEQYF.

The V gene is TRBV29-1, the J gene TRBJ2-1; TRBD2 matches 10 bases. The CDR3 contains 15 residues. Trimming took 3 bases from V and 8 from J; bases not matched to a gene: 10. Germline CDR1 and CDR2: SQVTM and ANQGSEA. This CDR3 is CSVETPSGSRDEQFF. DNA for the CDR3: TGCAGCGTTGAGACACCTAGCGGGAGTAGGGATGAGCAGTTCTTC.

The table lists this clone with a few counts. This chain connects TRBV5-6 to TRBJ1-1; D perhaps matches TRBD1 (5 bases). Per germline, CDR1 SGHDT and CDR2 YYEEEE. V was cut by 5 bases and J by 5 bases, with 16 bases left in between. CDR3 length equals 14 residues. CDR3 nucleotide sequence: TGTGCCAGCAGTCTAATGGGGGAATGGACTGAAGCTTTCTTT. This codes for CASSLMGEWTEAFF.

This chain uses TRBV30 with TRBJ1-1, with D perhaps TRBD1 (6 bases). The germline V gene encodes CDR1 GTSNPN and CDR2 SVGIG (reference sequence). The CDR3 runs 15 residues. Trimming removed 1 base at V and 5 bases at J, with 17 bases between. CDR3 amino acids: CAWSDFGRGGTEAFF. The CDR3 DNA reads as TGTGCCTGGAGTGATTTTGGCAGGGGTGGTACTGAAGCTTTCTTT.

The gene calls are TRBV5-1 and TRBJ2-2; TRBD2 matches at 7 bases. Germline CDR1 is SGHRS and CDR2 is YFSETQ. V was pared by 3 bases and J by 0 bases, with 2 bases of the junction left unmatched. This CDR3 contains 15 residues. The CDR3 nucleotides are TGCGCCAGCAGCTCACTAGCGCCGAACACCGGGGAGCTGTTTTTT. This gives the protein CASSSLAPNTGELFF.

The chain couples TRBV18 to TRBJ2-3; 10 bases align to TRBD2. V dropped 1 base and J dropped 4; count of bases not matched to a gene: 5. Looked up from germline, CDR1 is KGHSH and CDR2 is LQKENI. The CDR3 loop spans 16 amino acids. The CDR3 sequence: CASSPLLAGDADTQYF. DNA of the CDR3: TGTGCCAGCTCACCACTCCTAGCGGGGGATGCAGATACGCAGTATTTT. The whole variable domain, filled in from reference TRBV18 and TRBJ2-3, reads NAGVMQNPRHLVRRRGQEARLRCSPMKGHSHVYWYRQLPEEGLKFMVYLQKENIIDESGMPKERFSAEFPKEGPSILRIQQVVRGDSAAYFCASSPLLAGDADTQYFGPGTRLTVL.

The chain is built from TRBV11-2 and TRBJ2-1, with D tentatively TRBD2 (5 bases). The V end was cut by 1 base, the J end by 2 bases, with 9 bases between. Per germline, CDR1 SGHAT and CDR2 FQNNGV. The CDR3 has 15 amino acids. This CDR3 reads CASSLGRAAYNEQFF. In nucleotides, the CDR3 is TGTGCCAGCAGCTTAGGGCGGGCGGCCTACAATGAGCAGTTCTTC.

The CDR3, as DNA: TGTGCCAGCAGCCCTCGCGGGAGACAGGGTGGAGGCTACACCTTC. Translated: CASSPRGRQGGGYTF. The rearrangement joins TRBV7-2 to TRBJ1-2; 7 bases map to TRBD1. The J segment lost 8 bases and the V segment lost 5 bases, leaving 14 bases of the junction unmatched. Looked up from germline, CDR1 is SGHTA and CDR2 is FQGNSA. The CDR3 has 15 residues.

CDR3 loop: CASSMVGARSDEQFF. The CDR3, as DNA: TGTGCCAGTAGTATGGTAGGGGCCCGGTCCGATGAGCAGTTCTTC. The chain employs TRBV19 and TRBJ2-1; D is possibly TRBD1 (5 bases). The germline V gene has CDR1 LNHDA and CDR2 SQIVND (reference sequence). There are 15 residues in the CDR3. Between the trimmed V and J ends, which lost 3 bases and 8 bases, there was a span of 17 bases. The entire variable domain, with the rest obtained from reference TRBV19 and TRBJ2-1, is as follows: DGGITQSPKYLFRKEGQNVTLSCEQNLNHDAMYWYRQDPGQGLRLIYYSQIVNDFQKGDIAEGYSVSREKKESFPLTVTSAQKNPTAFYLCASSMVGARSDEQFFGPGTRLTVL.

This clone was found once. CDR3 in amino acids: CASSLGGPYNEQFF. CDR3 DNA sequence: TGTGCCAGCAGCTTGGGGGGGCCATACAATGAGCAGTTCTTC. The gene calls are TRBV5-4 and TRBJ2-1; tentative D call: TRBD1 (6 bases). This CDR3 has 14 residues. Germline CDR1 is SGHNT and CDR2 is YYREEE (reference sequence). V was clipped by 0 bases and J by 4 bases, with 8 bases between them.

The chain has TRBV18 and TRBJ1-2; D unclear. The CDR3 contains 13 residues. Trimming removed 3 bases at V and 6 bases at J, with 11 bases between. Germline lookup yields CDR1 KGHSH and CDR2 LQKENI. CDR3 coding DNA: TGTGCCAGCTCACCTAATCCACAGAATGGCTACACCTTC. This sequence encodes CASSPNPQNGYTF.

This chain uses TRBV7-3 with TRBJ2-1, with D possibly TRBD1 on 6 matching bases. V shed 3 bases and J shed 6 bases, with 15 bases lying between them. Germline assignment: CDR1 SGHTA and CDR2 FQGTGA. This CDR3 region has 15 residues. The DNA for the CDR3 is TGTGCCAGCAGCTTCGGGACAAATAAGGGCAATGAGCAGTTCTTC. It encodes CASSFGTNKGNEQFF. Full variable domain (missing parts from reference TRBV7-3 and TRBJ2-1): GAGVSQTPSNKVTEKGKYVELRCDPISGHTALYWYRQSLGQGPEFLIYFQGTGAADDSGLPNDRFFAVRPEGSVSTLKIQRTERGDSAVYLCASSFGTNKGNEQFFGPGTRLTVL.

This clone has only one observation. This rearrangement joins TRBV5-1 to TRBJ1-6, with D maybe TRBD1 (6 bases). Trimming cost V 1 base and J 10 bases, with 15 bases left between them. Germline CDR1 reads SGHRS; CDR2 reads YFSETQ. CDR3 length: 15 amino acids. Here the CDR3 DNA reads TGCGCCAGCAGCTTGTTACAGGGACCAGAATCACCCCTCCACTTT. Translation gives CASSLLQGPESPLHF.